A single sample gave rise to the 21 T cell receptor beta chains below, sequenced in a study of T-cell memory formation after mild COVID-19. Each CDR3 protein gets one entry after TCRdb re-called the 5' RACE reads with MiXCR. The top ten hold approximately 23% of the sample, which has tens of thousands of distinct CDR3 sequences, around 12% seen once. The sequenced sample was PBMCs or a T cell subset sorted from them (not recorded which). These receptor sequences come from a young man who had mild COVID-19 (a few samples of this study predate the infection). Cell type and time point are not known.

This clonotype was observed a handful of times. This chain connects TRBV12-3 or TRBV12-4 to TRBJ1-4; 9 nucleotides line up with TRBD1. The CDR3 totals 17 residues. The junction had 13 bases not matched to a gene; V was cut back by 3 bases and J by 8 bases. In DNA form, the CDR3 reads TGTGCCAGCAGTTTCTCGTTTCGGGGGACAGGGTACGAAAAACTGTTTTTT. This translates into CASSFSFRGTGYEKLFF.

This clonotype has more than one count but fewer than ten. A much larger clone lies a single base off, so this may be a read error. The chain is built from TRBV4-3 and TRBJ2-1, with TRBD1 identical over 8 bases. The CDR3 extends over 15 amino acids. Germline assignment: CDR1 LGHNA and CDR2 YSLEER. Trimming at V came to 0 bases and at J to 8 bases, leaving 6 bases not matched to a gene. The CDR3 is CASSQEGQVWDEQFF. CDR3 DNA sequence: TGCGCCAGCAGCCAAGAGGGACAGGTGTGGGATGAGCAGTTCTTC.

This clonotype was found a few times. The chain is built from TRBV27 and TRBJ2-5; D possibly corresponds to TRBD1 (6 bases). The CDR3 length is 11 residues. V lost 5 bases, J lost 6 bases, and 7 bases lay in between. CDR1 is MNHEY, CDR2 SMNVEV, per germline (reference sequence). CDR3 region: CASSQGKTQYF. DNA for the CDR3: TGTGCCAGCAGTCAGGGGAAGACCCAGTACTTC.

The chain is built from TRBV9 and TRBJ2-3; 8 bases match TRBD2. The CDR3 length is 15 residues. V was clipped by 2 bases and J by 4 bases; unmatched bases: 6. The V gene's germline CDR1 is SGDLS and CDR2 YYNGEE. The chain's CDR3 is CASSVLAGSSDTQYF. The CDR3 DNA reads TGTGCCAGCAGCGTCTTAGCGGGGTCATCAGATACGCAGTATTTT. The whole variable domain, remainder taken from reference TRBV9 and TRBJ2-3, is DSGVTQTPKHLITATGQRVTLRCSPRSGDLSVYWYQQSLDQGLQFLIQYYNGEERAKGNILERFSAQQFPDLHSELNLSSLELGDSALYFCASSVLAGSSDTQYFGPGTRLTVL.

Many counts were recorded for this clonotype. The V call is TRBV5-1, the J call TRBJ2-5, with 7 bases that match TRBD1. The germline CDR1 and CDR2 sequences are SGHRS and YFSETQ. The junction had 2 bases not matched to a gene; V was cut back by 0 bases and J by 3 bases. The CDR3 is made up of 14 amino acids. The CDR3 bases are TGCGCCAGCAGCTTGGGACAGGGAAAAGAGACCCAGTACTTC. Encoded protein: CASSLGQGKETQYF.

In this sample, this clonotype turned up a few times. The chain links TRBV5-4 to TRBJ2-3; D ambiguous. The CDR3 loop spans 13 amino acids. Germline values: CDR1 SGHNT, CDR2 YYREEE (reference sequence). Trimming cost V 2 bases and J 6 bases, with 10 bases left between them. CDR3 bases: TGTGCCAGCAGCTTACCTCATGAGGATACGCAGTATTTT. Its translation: CASSLPHEDTQYF.

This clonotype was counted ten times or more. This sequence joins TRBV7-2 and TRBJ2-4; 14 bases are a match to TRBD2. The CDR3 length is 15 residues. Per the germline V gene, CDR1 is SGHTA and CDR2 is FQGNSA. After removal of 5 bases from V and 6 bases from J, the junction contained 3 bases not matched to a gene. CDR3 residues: CASSVGLAGGNIQYF. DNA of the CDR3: TGTGCCAGCAGCGTCGGACTAGCGGGGGGAAACATTCAGTACTTC.

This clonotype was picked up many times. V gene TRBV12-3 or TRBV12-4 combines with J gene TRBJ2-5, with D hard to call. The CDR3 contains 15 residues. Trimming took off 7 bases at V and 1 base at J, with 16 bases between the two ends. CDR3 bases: TGTGCCAGCACCCCTTGGGCATGGAGCCAAGAGACCCAGTACTTC. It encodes CASTPWAWSQETQYF.

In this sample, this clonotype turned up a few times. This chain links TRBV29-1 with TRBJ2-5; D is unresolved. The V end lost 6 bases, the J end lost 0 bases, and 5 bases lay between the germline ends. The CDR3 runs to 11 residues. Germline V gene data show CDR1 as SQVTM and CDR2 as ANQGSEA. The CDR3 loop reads CSVRYQETQYF. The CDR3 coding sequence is TGCAGCGTCAGGTACCAAGAGACCCAGTACTTC.

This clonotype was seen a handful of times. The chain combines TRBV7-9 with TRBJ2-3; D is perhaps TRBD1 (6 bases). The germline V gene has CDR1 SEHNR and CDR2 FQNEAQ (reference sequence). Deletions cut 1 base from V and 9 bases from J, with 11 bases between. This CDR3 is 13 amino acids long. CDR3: CASSLVGAGTQYF. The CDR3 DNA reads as TGTGCCAGCAGCTTAGTGGGGGCCGGGACGCAGTATTTT.

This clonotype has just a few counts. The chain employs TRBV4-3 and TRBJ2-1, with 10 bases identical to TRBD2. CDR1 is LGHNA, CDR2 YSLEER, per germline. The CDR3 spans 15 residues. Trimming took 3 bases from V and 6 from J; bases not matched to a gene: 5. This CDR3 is CASSQPSGGVNEQFF. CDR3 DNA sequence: TGCGCCAGCAGCCAGCCCAGCGGGGGGGTCAATGAGCAGTTCTTC.

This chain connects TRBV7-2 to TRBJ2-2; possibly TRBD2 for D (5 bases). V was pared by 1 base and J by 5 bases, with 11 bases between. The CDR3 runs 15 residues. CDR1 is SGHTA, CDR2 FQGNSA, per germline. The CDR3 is CASSLEVSGTGELFF. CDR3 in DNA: TGTGCCAGCAGCTTAGAGGTTTCGGGGACCGGGGAGCTGTTTTTT.

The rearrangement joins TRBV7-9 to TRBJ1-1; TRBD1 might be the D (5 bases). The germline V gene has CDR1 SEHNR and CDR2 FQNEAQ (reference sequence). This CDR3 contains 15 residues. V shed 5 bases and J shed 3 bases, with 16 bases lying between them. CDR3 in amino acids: CASSTGHPGDTEAFF. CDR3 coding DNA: TGTGCCAGCAGCACAGGACATCCTGGGGACACTGAAGCTTTCTTT.

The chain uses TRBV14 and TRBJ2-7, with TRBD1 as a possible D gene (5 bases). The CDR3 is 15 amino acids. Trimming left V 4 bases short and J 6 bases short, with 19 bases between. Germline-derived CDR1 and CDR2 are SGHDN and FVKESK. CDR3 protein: CASSPRARVAGEQYV. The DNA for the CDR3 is TGTGCCAGCAGCCCACGAGCCAGGGTGGCTGGCGAGCAGTACGTC.

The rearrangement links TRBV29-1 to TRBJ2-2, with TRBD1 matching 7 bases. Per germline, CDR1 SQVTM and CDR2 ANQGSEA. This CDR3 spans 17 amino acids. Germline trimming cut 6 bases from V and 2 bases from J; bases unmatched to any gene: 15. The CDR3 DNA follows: TGCAGCGTCGGACAGGCGCCAACTTATTTTAACACCGGGGAGCTGTTTTTT. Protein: CSVGQAPTYFNTGELFF.

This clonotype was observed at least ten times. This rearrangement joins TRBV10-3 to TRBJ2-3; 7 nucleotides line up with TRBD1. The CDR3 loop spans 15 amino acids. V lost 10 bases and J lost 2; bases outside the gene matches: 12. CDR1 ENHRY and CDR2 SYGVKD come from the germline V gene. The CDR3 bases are TGTGCCACGCTTCCGGGACAGAGATTCACAGATACGCAGTATTTT. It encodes CATLPGQRFTDTQYF.

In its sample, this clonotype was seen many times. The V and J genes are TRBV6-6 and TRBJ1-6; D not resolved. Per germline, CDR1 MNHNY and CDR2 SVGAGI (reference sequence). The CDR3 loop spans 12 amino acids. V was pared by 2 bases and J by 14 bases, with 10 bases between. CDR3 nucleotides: TGTGCCAGCAGTTACGATGATCCGTCCCTCCACTTT. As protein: CASSYDDPSLHF.

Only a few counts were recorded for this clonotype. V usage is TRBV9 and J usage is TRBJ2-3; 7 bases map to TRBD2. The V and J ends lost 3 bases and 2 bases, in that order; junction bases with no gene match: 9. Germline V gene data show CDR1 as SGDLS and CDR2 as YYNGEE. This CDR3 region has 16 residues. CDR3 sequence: CASSASRSGATDTQYF. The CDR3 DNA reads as TGTGCCAGCAGCGCCTCTCGGAGCGGGGCCACAGATACGCAGTATTTT.

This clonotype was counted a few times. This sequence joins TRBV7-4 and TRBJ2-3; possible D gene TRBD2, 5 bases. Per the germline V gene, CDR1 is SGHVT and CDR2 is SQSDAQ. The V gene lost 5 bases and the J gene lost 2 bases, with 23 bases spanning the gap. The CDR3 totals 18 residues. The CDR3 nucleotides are TGTGCCAGCAGCCAGCTCGGTTTTCTGAGGGCGCCCACAGATACGCAGTATTTT. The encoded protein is CASSQLGFLRAPTDTQYF.

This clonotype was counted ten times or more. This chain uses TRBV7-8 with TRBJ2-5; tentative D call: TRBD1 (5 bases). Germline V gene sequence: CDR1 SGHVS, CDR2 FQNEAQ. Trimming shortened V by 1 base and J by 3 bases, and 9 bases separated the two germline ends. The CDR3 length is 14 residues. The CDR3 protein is CASSLVAGKETQYF. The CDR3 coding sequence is TGTGCCAGCAGCTTAGTGGCAGGGAAAGAGACCCAGTACTTC.

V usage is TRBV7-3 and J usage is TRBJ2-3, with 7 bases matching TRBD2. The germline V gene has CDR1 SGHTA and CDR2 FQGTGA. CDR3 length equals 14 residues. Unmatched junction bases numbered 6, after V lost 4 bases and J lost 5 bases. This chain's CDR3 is CASSSAWGGDTQYF. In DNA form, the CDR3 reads TGTGCCAGCAGCTCCGCTTGGGGGGGAGATACGCAGTATTTT. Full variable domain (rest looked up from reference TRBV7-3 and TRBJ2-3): GAGVSQTPSNKVTEKGKYVELRCDPISGHTALYWYRQSLGQGPEFLIYFQGTGAADDSGLPNDRFFAVRPEGSVSTLKIQRTERGDSAVYLCASSSAWGGDTQYFGPGTRLTVL.